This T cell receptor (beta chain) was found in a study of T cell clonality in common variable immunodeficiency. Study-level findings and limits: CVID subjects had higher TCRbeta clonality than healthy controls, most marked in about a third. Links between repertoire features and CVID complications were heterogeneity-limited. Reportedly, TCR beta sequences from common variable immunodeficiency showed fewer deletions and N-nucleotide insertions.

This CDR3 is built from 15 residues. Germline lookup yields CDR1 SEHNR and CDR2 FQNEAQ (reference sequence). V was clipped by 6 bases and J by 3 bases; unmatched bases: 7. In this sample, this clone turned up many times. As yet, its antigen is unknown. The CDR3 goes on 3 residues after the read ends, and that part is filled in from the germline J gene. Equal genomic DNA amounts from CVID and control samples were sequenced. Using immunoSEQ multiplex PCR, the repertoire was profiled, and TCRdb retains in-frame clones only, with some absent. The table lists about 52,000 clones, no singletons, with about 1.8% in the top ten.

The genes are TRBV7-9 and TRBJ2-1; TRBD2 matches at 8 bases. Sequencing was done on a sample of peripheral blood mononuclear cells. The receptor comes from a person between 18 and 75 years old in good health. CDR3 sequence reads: CASRRGGVLYNEQFF. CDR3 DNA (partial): TGTGCCAGCAGACGGGGGGGGGTGCTCTACAATGAG. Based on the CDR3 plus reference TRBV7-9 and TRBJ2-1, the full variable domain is DTGVSQNPRHKITKRGQNVTFRCDPISEHNRLYWYRQTLGQGPEFLTYFQNEAQLEKSRLLSDRFSAERPKGSFSTLEIQRTEQGDSAMYLCASRRGGVLYNEQFFGPGTRLTVL.